Each of the 23 T cell receptor beta chains below was sequenced from the same sample in a study of shared clonotypes between healthy human individuals. Sequencing was performed with immunoSEQ multiplex PCR; in TCRdb, only in-frame clones are kept and a portion is missing. The sample lists over 750,000 clones, 90% to 98% occurring once. CD8 cells regarded as naive lacked CD45RO, were positively chosen for CCR7, and omitted terminally differentiated effector memory CD45RA+ cells. Sequences were obtained from naive CD8+ T cells sorted from blood. The receptors originated from a man aged 25 to 40 in good health.

Points on this clone: Compared with germline, one end of the junction differs, possibly owing to a read error. Written as DNA, the CDR3 is TGCAGTGCTAGTGAGGGGCAGGGCGCCGTCTTC. Translated: CSASEGQGAVF. This chain links TRBV20-1 with TRBJ1-2; tentative D call: TRBD1 (5 bases). The CDR3 totals 11 residues. From germline, CDR1 is DFQATT and CDR2 SNEGSKA (reference sequence).

The gene calls are TRBV7-9 and TRBJ2-5, with D tentatively TRBD1 (6 bases). The CDR3 runs to 16 residues. The germline CDR1 and CDR2 sequences are SEHNR and FQNEAQ (reference sequence). The V end was cut by 4 bases, the J end by 7 bases, with 22 bases between. The CDR3, as DNA: TGTGCCAGCAGCTCCATTGGACAGTCCCTCGGCTCGACCCAGTACTTC. Its translation: CASSSIGQSLGSTQYF.

This clone was picked up one time. The V and J genes are TRBV11-2 and TRBJ2-1; the D is unclear. This CDR3 spans 13 amino acids. Germline CDR1 SGHAT, CDR2 FQNNGV. The V end lost 1 base, the J end lost 10 bases, and 11 bases lay between the germline ends. CDR3 coding DNA: TGTGCCAGCAGCTTAGGTGGCGACCGAGAGCAGTTCTTC. It is translated as CASSLGGDREQFF.

The chain links TRBV27 to TRBJ2-1, with 8 positions matching TRBD2. The CDR3 runs 14 residues. V lost 6 bases, J lost 10 bases, and 11 bases stayed unmatched. Per the germline V gene, CDR1 is MNHEY and CDR2 is SMNVEV (reference sequence). CDR3 DNA sequence: TGTGCCAGCAGATTAAGCGGGGGCCGGCGGGAGCAGTTCTTC. This translates into CASRLSGGRREQFF.

In its sample, this clone was seen once. V and J are TRBV6-6 and TRBJ2-7; possibly TRBD1 for D (5 bases). This CDR3 is 15 amino acids long. Germline CDR1 MNHNY, CDR2 SVGAGI (reference sequence). V lost 0 bases and J 0 bases, leaving 9 bases between the germline ends. This chain's CDR3 is CASSYSPTGSYEQYF. The CDR3 DNA follows: TGTGCCAGCAGTTACTCCCCTACAGGCTCCTACGAGCAGTACTTC.

The chain employs TRBV7-6 and TRBJ1-2; maybe TRBD1 (6 bases). Deletions cut 3 bases from V and 4 bases from J, with 9 bases between. The CDR3 has 13 residues. Looked up from germline, CDR1 is SGHVS and CDR2 is FNYEAQ. The CDR3 DNA reads TGTGCCAGCAGCTTCGGGACAAGCTATGGCTACACCTTC. This gives the protein CASSFGTSYGYTF.

The J gene is TRBJ2-7, the V gene TRBV7-6, with unresolved D. V dropped 1 base and J dropped 5 bases, with 3 bases sitting between them. This CDR3 contains 11 residues. From germline, CDR1 is SGHVS and CDR2 FNYEAQ. CDR3 region: CASSLGDEQYF. CDR3 in DNA: TGTGCCAGCAGCTTAGGGGACGAGCAGTACTTC.

This chain joins TRBV15 and TRBJ1-4; no clear D gene. Germline-derived CDR1 and CDR2 are LNHNV and YYDKDF (reference sequence). The length of the CDR3 is 13 residues. The V and J ends lost 3 bases and 8 bases respectively, with 10 bases between them. The CDR3 reads CATSSETGEKLFF. CDR3 nucleotides: TGTGCCACCAGCAGTGAAACCGGAGAAAAACTGTTTTTT.

V usage is TRBV28 and J usage is TRBJ1-5; D may be TRBD1 (6 bases). Germline CDR1 MDHEN, CDR2 SYDVKM. V was clipped by 4 bases and J by 7 bases, with 14 bases between them. This CDR3 spans 14 amino acids. The CDR3 protein is CASSSRTVLQPQHF. CDR3 DNA sequence: TGTGCCAGCAGTTCCCGGACAGTTCTCCAGCCCCAGCATTTT.

The genes are TRBV11-2 and TRBJ1-1; no clear D. This CDR3 region has 12 residues. V was clipped by 1 base and J by 8 bases, with 8 bases between them. Germline V gives CDR1 SGHAT, CDR2 FQNNGV. The CDR3 DNA reads TGTGCCAGCAGCTTAGGGCAGAGCGAAGCTTTCTTT. It encodes CASSLGQSEAFF.

The V gene is TRBV11-3, the J gene TRBJ2-7, with 8 bases aligning to TRBD1. After removal of 5 bases from V and 6 bases from J, the junction contained 12 bases not matched to a gene. Germline loops: CDR1 SGHNT, CDR2 YENEEA. The CDR3 spans 15 residues. CDR3 sequence (DNA): TGTGCCAGCAGCGAGCGGACAGGGCTCTTATCCGAGCAGTACTTC. As protein: CASSERTGLLSEQYF.

This clone was detected only a few times. The V gene is TRBV29-1, the J gene TRBJ2-5; 7 bases match TRBD1. The germline V gene encodes CDR1 SQVTM and CDR2 ANQGSEA. The CDR3 contains 14 residues. The junction had 5 bases not matched to a gene; V was cut back by 4 bases and J by 0 bases. The CDR3 is CSVGDRINQETQYF. The CDR3 region has the DNA TGCAGCGTTGGGGACAGAATCAACCAAGAGACCCAGTACTTC.

The rearrangement links TRBV11-2 to TRBJ2-1, with a tentative D call TRBD2 (5 bases). Germline CDR1 is SGHAT and CDR2 is FQNNGV. The CDR3 has 15 residues. V was clipped by 5 bases and J by 4 bases, with 15 bases between them. The CDR3 DNA reads TGTGCCAGCAGCCCCCGGGGTTCCCTTTACAATGAGCAGTTCTTC. Protein product: CASSPRGSLYNEQFF.

This sequence joins TRBV2 and TRBJ2-1; 7 bases are shared with TRBD1. The CDR3 sequence is 14 residues long. Germline V CDR1 and CDR2: SNHLY, FYNNEI. V was clipped by 7 bases and J by 5 bases; unmatched bases: 8. Here the CDR3 reads CASTPGQQDNEQFF. CDR3 nucleotide sequence: TGTGCCAGCACCCCGGGACAGCAAGACAATGAGCAGTTCTTC.

The chain has TRBV6-1 and TRBJ2-1; no clear D. The CDR3 extends over 13 amino acids. Deletions cut 2 bases from V and 8 bases from J, with 10 bases between. The germline V gene encodes CDR1 MNHNS and CDR2 SASEGT. Written as DNA, the CDR3 is TGTGCCAGCAGTGAAACGGCTATCGATGAGCAGTTCTTC. The encoded protein is CASSETAIDEQFF.

The DNA for the CDR3 is TGCGCCAGTCAACAGGGGTTAGCGGGAGCGTACCAAGAGACCCAGTACTTC. Its protein is CASQQGLAGAYQETQYF. The gene calls are TRBV23-1 and TRBJ2-5, with 9 bases aligning to TRBD2. TRBV23-1 belongs to the ORF category, with a function that is uncertain. This CDR3 has 17 residues. V trimming: 9 bases; J trimming: 0 bases; junction bases outside the gene matches: 14.

V gene TRBV6-1 combines with J gene TRBJ2-3; TRBD2 matches at 7 bases. Germline lookup yields CDR1 MNHNS and CDR2 SASEGT. V shed 6 bases, J shed 2 bases, and the junction held 5 bases outside the gene matches. The length of the CDR3 is 14 residues. CDR3 DNA: TGTGCCAGCAGGTCGAGCGGGACCACAGATACGCAGTATTTT. As protein: CASRSSGTTDTQYF.

In its sample, this clone was seen once. J is TRBJ2-7 and V is TRBV5-6; 7 bases align to TRBD2. Germline assignment: CDR1 SGHDT and CDR2 YYEEEE. V was pared by 0 bases and J by 3 bases, with 3 bases of the junction left unmatched. The CDR3 spans 14 residues. CDR3 sequence: CASSLELAGYEQYF. The CDR3 coding sequence is TGTGCCAGCAGCTTGGAGTTAGCGGGCTACGAGCAGTACTTC.

The V and J genes are TRBV7-9 and TRBJ2-7; TRBD2 aligns across 8 bases. The trim removed 4 bases at V and 1 base at J, leaving 18 bases unmatched. The CDR3 is made up of 19 amino acids. CDR1 is SEHNR and CDR2 is FQNEAQ in the germline V gene (reference sequence). This chain's CDR3 is CASSSPFLAGGVTSYEQYF. For the CDR3, the DNA is TGTGCCAGCAGCTCCCCCTTTCTCGCGGGAGGAGTAACTTCCTACGAGCAGTACTTC. Looking up the rest from reference TRBV7-9 and TRBJ2-7 gives the full variable domain: DTGVSQNPRHKITKRGQNVTFRCDPISEHNRLYWYRQTLGQGPEFLTYFQNEAQLEKSRLLSDRFSAERPKGSFSTLEIQRTEQGDSAMYLCASSSPFLAGGVTSYEQYFGPGTRLTVT.

V and J are TRBV29-1 and TRBJ2-3; no definite D call. Trimming stripped 3 bases from V and 6 bases from J, with 13 bases between. The CDR3 consists of 13 residues. Germline V gives CDR1 SQVTM, CDR2 ANQGSEA. In DNA form, the CDR3 reads TGCAGCGTTGATTTAGGAGTAGTTGATACGCAGTATTTT. Translating gives CSVDLGVVDTQYF.

This rearrangement joins TRBV27 to TRBJ2-5; D call uncertain. V lost 7 bases, J lost 3 bases, and 12 bases lay in between. Germline-derived CDR1 and CDR2 are MNHEY and SMNVEV (reference sequence). The CDR3 totals 13 residues. The CDR3 region has the DNA TGTGCCAGCACCTCACACGCCAAAGAGACCCAGTACTTC. Its protein product is CASTSHAKETQYF.

This clone has just one count. The chain couples TRBV6-5 to TRBJ1-2; TRBD1 might be the D (5 bases). This CDR3 contains 16 residues. Germline V gene data show CDR1 as MNHEY and CDR2 as SVGAGI. Trimming removed 4 bases from V and 3 bases from J, with 18 bases in between. CDR3 amino acids: CASSSGMGWADYGYTF. CDR3 sequence (DNA): TGTGCCAGCAGTTCAGGGATGGGCTGGGCGGACTATGGCTACACCTTC.

The rearrangement links TRBV7-9 to TRBJ2-1; the D is unclear. Germline loops: CDR1 SEHNR, CDR2 FQNEAQ (reference sequence). The CDR3 is 13 amino acids. Between the trimmed V and J ends, which lost 5 bases and 8 bases, there was a span of 13 bases. CDR3 loop: CASSPSEDDEQFF. The CDR3 nucleotides are TGTGCCAGCAGCCCCTCTGAAGACGATGAGCAGTTCTTC.